These 26 T cell receptor beta chains originate from one sample sequenced in a study of blood T cell repertoires in COVID-19. The data were produced by immunoSEQ multiplex PCR, yet TCRdb's version contains in-frame clones alone and is incomplete. In the table there are approximately 190,000 clones, approximately 81% of which are singletons. Sample: peripheral blood. The receptors come from a human donor in a cohort sampled during active COVID-19.

V gene TRBV5-1 combines with J gene TRBJ1-4; 8 bases agree with TRBD1. Germline CDR1 and CDR2: SGHRS and YFSETQ. The ends lost 4 bases at V and 0 bases at J; junction bases unmatched: 5. There are 16 residues in the CDR3. The CDR3, as DNA: TGCGCCAGCAGCAAAGGACAGGGCGCAACTAATGAAAAACTGTTTTTT. Amino acid sequence: CASSKGQGATNEKLFF.

This clone was counted a single time. The rearrangement uses TRBV13 and TRBJ2-7; 9 nucleotides agree with TRBD1. V was clipped by 9 bases and J by 6 bases; unmatched bases: 6. The length of the CDR3 is 12 residues. Germline-derived CDR1 and CDR2 are PRHDT and FYEKMQ (reference sequence). CDR3 nucleotides: TGTGCCAGTCACAGGGGGCTAGGCGAGCAGTACTTC. Translation: CASHRGLGEQYF.

In its sample, this clone was seen once. The chain employs TRBV27 and TRBJ2-7; TRBD1 matches 8 bases. V trimming: 2 bases; J trimming: 3 bases; junction bases outside the gene matches: 3. CDR3 size: 14 residues. CDR1 MNHEY and CDR2 SMNVEV come from the germline V gene (reference sequence). The CDR3, as DNA: TGTGCCAGCAGTTTAAGACAGGGGTACTACGAGCAGTACTTC. Protein product: CASSLRQGYYEQYF.

The chain links TRBV4-1 to TRBJ2-7; possible D gene TRBD2, 6 bases. CDR1 is MGHRA, CDR2 YSYEKL, per germline. The CDR3 runs to 19 residues. The germline V and J ends were trimmed by 0 bases and 2 bases, with 23 bases remaining between them. The CDR3 DNA sequence: TGCGCCAGCAGCCAAGAGGGGATTGGGGGATTCGGGGAGGCCTACGAGCAGTACTTC. Translation: CASSQEGIGGFGEAYEQYF.

The chain couples TRBV9 to TRBJ1-2; D is undetermined. This CDR3 contains 15 residues. In germline, CDR1 is SGDLS, CDR2 YYNGEE. Trimming took off 0 bases at V and 3 bases at J, with 12 bases between the two ends. CDR3 in amino acids: CASSVAVGDHYGYTF. The CDR3 nucleotides read TGTGCCAGCAGCGTAGCGGTGGGCGATCACTATGGCTACACCTTC. Supplemented by reference TRBV9 and TRBJ1-2, the full variable domain reads DSGVTQTPKHLITATGQRVTLRCSPRSGDLSVYWYQQSLDQGLQFLIQYYNGEERAKGNILERFSAQQFPDLHSELNLSSLELGDSALYFCASSVAVGDHYGYTFGSGTRLTVV.

This clone has at least ten counts. The V and J genes are TRBV2 and TRBJ1-5; no clear D. Germline CDR1 is SNHLY and CDR2 is FYNNEI. Trimming pared 6 bases from V and 7 bases from J, leaving 13 bases between. The CDR3 extends over 13 amino acids. The CDR3 here is CASREVYRQPQHF. CDR3 nucleotides: TGTGCCAGCAGGGAGGTATATCGGCAGCCCCAGCATTTT.

The rearrangement joins TRBV6-4 to TRBJ1-2; D might be TRBD1 (6 bases). Trimming left V 10 bases short and J 7 bases short, with 10 bases between. Germline V gene lookup returns CDR1 MRHNA and CDR2 SNTAGT. The CDR3 is 10 residues long. This chain's CDR3 is CAIDRFGYTF. The CDR3 DNA reads TGTGCCATTGACAGGTTTGGCTACACCTTC.

The rearrangement joins TRBV5-1 to TRBJ1-5; no clear D gene. Germline CDR1 is SGHRS and CDR2 is YFSETQ. Trimming removed 4 bases from V and 2 bases from J, with 13 bases in between. The CDR3 consists of 15 residues. The CDR3 reads CASSPGNGRNQPQHF. The CDR3 DNA is TGCGCCAGCAGCCCGGGTAATGGTCGCAATCAGCCCCAGCATTTT.

This chain links TRBV18 with TRBJ2-5; perhaps TRBD1 as D (5 bases). The V end lost 3 bases, the J end lost 4 bases, and 15 bases lay between the germline ends. The CDR3 has 15 residues. Germline lookup yields CDR1 KGHSH and CDR2 LQKENI. The DNA of the CDR3 is TGTGCCAGCTCACCCACGGTAGGGGATAGAGAGACCCAGTACTTC. It encodes CASSPTVGDRETQYF. The variable domain in full, with the rest retrieved from reference TRBV18 and TRBJ2-5, is NAGVMQNPRHLVRRRGQEARLRCSPMKGHSHVYWYRQLPEEGLKFMVYLQKENIIDESGMPKERFSAEFPKEGPSILRIQQVVRGDSAAYFCASSPTVGDRETQYFGPGTRLLVL.

This rearrangement joins TRBV19 to TRBJ2-5, with 7 bases fitting TRBD1. This CDR3 has 14 amino acids. The germline V gene encodes CDR1 LNHDA and CDR2 SQIVND (reference sequence). The V segment lost 4 bases and the J segment 5 bases; nucleotides outside the gene matches: 7. The DNA of the CDR3 is TGTGCCAGTAGTACTTGGACAGGTGGGGAGACCCAGTACTTC. Translation gives CASSTWTGGETQYF. Combining the CDR3 with reference TRBV19 and TRBJ2-5 gives the whole variable domain DGGITQSPKYLFRKEGQNVTLSCEQNLNHDAMYWYRQDPGQGLRLIYYSQIVNDFQKGDIAEGYSVSREKKESFPLTVTSAQKNPTAFYLCASSTWTGGETQYFGPGTRLLVL.

The J gene is TRBJ1-5, the V gene TRBV6-6, with D possibly TRBD1 on 5 matching bases. The germline V gene has CDR1 MNHNY and CDR2 SVGAGI (reference sequence). The CDR3 contains 15 residues. Trimming pared 2 bases from V and 4 bases from J, leaving 12 bases between. CDR3 region: CASSYGDSFNQPQHF. CDR3 nucleotide sequence: TGTGCCAGCAGTTACGGAGACAGTTTTAATCAGCCCCAGCATTTT.

V usage is TRBV19 and J usage is TRBJ2-7; 11 nucleotides match TRBD2. Trimming removed 3 bases from V and 5 bases from J; junction bases left unmatched: 3. In germline, CDR1 is LNHDA, CDR2 SQIVND (reference sequence). The CDR3 runs to 14 residues. The CDR3 protein is CASSILAGGNEQYF. The CDR3 DNA sequence: TGTGCCAGTAGTATCCTAGCGGGAGGCAACGAGCAGTACTTC.

The V call is TRBV7-9, the J call TRBJ2-2; 8 nucleotides line up with TRBD2. With V trimmed by 7 bases and J by 1 base, 5 bases remained unmatched. Looked up from germline, CDR1 is SEHNR and CDR2 is FQNEAQ (reference sequence). This CDR3 spans 15 amino acids. The CDR3 sequence: CASIISGGNTGELFF. CDR3 in DNA: TGTGCCAGCATCATAAGCGGGGGGAACACCGGGGAGCTGTTTTTT.

This clone was counted a single time. The chain couples TRBV18 to TRBJ1-5; 12 nucleotides agree with TRBD1. CDR3 size: 18 residues. V shed 6 bases, J shed 1 base, and the junction held 10 bases outside the gene matches. Germline V gene data show CDR1 as KGHSH and CDR2 as LQKENI. The CDR3 DNA is TGTGCCAGCTCTCCCGGGACAGGGGGCATGGGGAGCAATCAGCCCCAGCATTTT. It encodes CASSPGTGGMGSNQPQHF.

V usage is TRBV12-3 or TRBV12-4 and J usage is TRBJ2-7; D possibly corresponds to TRBD2 (6 bases). V lost 6 bases, J lost 7 bases, and 13 bases lay in between. The CDR3 runs 12 residues. The DNA of the CDR3 is TGTGCCAGCAGGAGGCAGGGAGGTGAGCAGTACGTC. This gives the protein CASRRQGGEQYV.

The chain links TRBV10-2 to TRBJ2-3; a weak D match, TRBD1 (5 bases). The germline V gene encodes CDR1 WSHSY and CDR2 SAAADI. Trimming pared 6 bases from V and 1 base from J, leaving 14 bases between. The CDR3 contains 15 residues. CDR3 amino acids: CASSLRGRGTDTQYF. The CDR3 region has the DNA TGCGCCAGCAGCTTAAGGGGTCGGGGCACAGATACGCAGTATTTT.

The chain couples TRBV10-3 to TRBJ2-1; TRBD2 aligns across 8 bases. J lost 9 bases, V lost 8 bases, and 9 bases had no gene match. This CDR3 has 13 amino acids. CDR1 ENHRY and CDR2 SYGVKD come from the germline V gene. Here the CDR3 reads CAISGLEYVEQFF. DNA of the CDR3: TGTGCCATCTCGGGACTAGAGTACGTTGAGCAGTTCTTC.

A single count supports this clone. The chain couples TRBV5-1 to TRBJ2-7; D may be TRBD1 (5 bases). Germline loops: CDR1 SGHRS, CDR2 YFSETQ. The CDR3 extends over 12 amino acids. V lost 0 bases and J lost 5, with 6 bases in between. CDR3 coding DNA: TGCGCCAGCAGCTTGGAGGGGAACGAGCAGTACGTC. Translation gives CASSLEGNEQYV.

This clone came up once. The chain couples TRBV6-6 to TRBJ2-3; 8 nucleotides line up with TRBD2. The CDR3 extends over 17 amino acids. J lost 6 bases, V lost 5 bases, and 16 bases had no gene match. The germline V gene encodes CDR1 MNHNY and CDR2 SVGAGI (reference sequence). CDR3 DNA sequence: TGTGCCAGCAGTCCCGGAGTAGCGGGGCAAAGGGAGGATACGCAGTATTTT. Its protein product is CASSPGVAGQREDTQYF.

The chain has TRBV10-2 and TRBJ1-3; D not certain. The V and J ends lost 6 bases and 2 bases respectively, with 17 bases between them. Germline CDR1 WSHSY, CDR2 SAAADI. CDR3 length equals 16 residues. As DNA, the CDR3 is TGCGCCAGCAGCGCCGACAACATGATCACTGGAAACACCATATATTTT. This translates into CASSADNMITGNTIYF.

The rearrangement links TRBV5-1 to TRBJ2-7, with TRBD1 matching over 8 bases. CDR3 length: 16 amino acids. Per germline, CDR1 SGHRS and CDR2 YFSETQ. With 4 bases clipped from V and 2 bases from J, the junction kept 11 bases outside the gene matches. The CDR3 region has the DNA TGCGCCAGCAGCCGAAGCAGGGGGCGGTTAACCTACGAGCAGTACTTC. This translates into CASSRSRGRLTYEQYF.

The chain employs TRBV5-1 and TRBJ2-5, with 13 bases matching TRBD2. Germline trimming cut 5 bases from V and 5 bases from J; bases unmatched to any gene: 6. The CDR3 totals 15 residues. CDR1 and CDR2 from the germline V gene are SGHRS and YFSETQ. In DNA form, the CDR3 reads TGCGCCAGCAGACCGGGGACTAGCGGGATCGAGACCCAGTACTTC. Its translation: CASRPGTSGIETQYF.

J is TRBJ1-1 and V is TRBV28; D not resolved. V shed 5 bases and J shed 6 bases, with 16 bases lying between them. Germline-derived CDR1 and CDR2 are MDHEN and SYDVKM. CDR3 length: 14 residues. The CDR3 DNA follows: TGTGCCAGCAGTCCAGCCGAGGGCTACTCTGAAGCTTTCTTT. Translating it yields CASSPAEGYSEAFF.

The chain recombines TRBV5-1 with TRBJ2-2; D possibly corresponds to TRBD2 (5 bases). Trimming shortened V by 4 bases and J by 2 bases, and 9 bases separated the two germline ends. Per germline, CDR1 SGHRS and CDR2 YFSETQ. The CDR3 extends over 14 amino acids. CDR3 DNA: TGCGCCAGCAGCCCGGGAAGTAACACCGGGGAGCTGTTTTTT. This codes for CASSPGSNTGELFF.

V gene TRBV27 combines with J gene TRBJ1-2; possibly TRBD1 for D (5 bases). V lost 6 bases and J lost 4, with 15 bases in between. This CDR3 has 14 amino acids. The germline CDR1 and CDR2 sequences are MNHEY and SMNVEV (reference sequence). The CDR3 reads CASSKNQDSYGYTF. The CDR3 DNA follows: TGTGCCAGCAGCAAGAACCAAGACAGCTATGGCTACACCTTC.

The genes are TRBV5-4 and TRBJ2-1; 8 bases are a match to TRBD2. This CDR3 is built from 16 residues. Germline V gene lookup returns CDR1 SGHNT and CDR2 YYREEE (reference sequence). V lost 5 bases, J lost 4 bases, and 11 bases stayed unmatched. CDR3 DNA: TGTGCCAGCAGACAGGGTTTTAGCGGGGATTACAATGAGCAGTTCTTC. Protein sequence: CASRQGFSGDYNEQFF.